These T cell receptor beta chains were read from a single sample in a study of T cells in Graves' hyperthyroidism and ophthalmopathy. TCRdb ran MiXCR on the multiplex PCR reads and lists one entry per CDR3 protein. The sample has 730,000 or so distinct CDR3 sequences; around 20% are singletons. Sequenced: blood. The receptors stem from a woman aged 50 to 60 with Graves' hyperthyroidism that later progressed to Graves' ophthalmopathy. The CDR3 runs from the conserved cysteine through the conserved F or W. A D gene is named only where the DNA matches it firmly. Clone size appears in some rows only: once, few, many, or a class for an expanded clone.

D	V	size	J	CDR3	DNA
.	TRBV20-1	.	TRBJ1-5	CSAGPIRYSNQPQHF	TGCAGTGCAGGACCGATCCGATATAGCAATCAGCCCCAGCATTTT
TRBD1	TRBV7-3	.	TRBJ1-1	CASSTTGTANTEAFF	TGTGCCAGCAGCACGACCGGGACAGCTAACACTGAAGCTTTCTTT
.	TRBV5-1	many	TRBJ1-1	CATRHRQNTEAFF	TGCGCCACCAGACACAGGCAGAACACTGAAGCTTTCTTT
.	TRBV29-1	few	TRBJ2-7	CSAASLQGSGYEQYF	TGCAGCGCCGCGTCGCTTCAGGGAAGTGGCTACGAGCAGTACTTC
.	TRBV30	many	TRBJ2-7	CAWSVNRAYEQYF	TGTGCCTGGAGTGTAAACAGGGCCTACGAGCAGTACTTC
.	TRBV3-1	.	TRBJ1-2	CASSQDRKGPVYGYTF	TGTGCCAGCAGCCAAGATCGAAAAGGCCCGGTCTATGGCTACACCTTC
.	TRBV27	.	TRBJ2-3	CASSSDSADTQYF	TGTGCCAGCAGTTCGGACAGCGCAGATACGCAGTATTTT
.	TRBV6-5	few	TRBJ1-2	CASSYSPGLGRGYTF	TGTGCCAGCAGTTACTCGCCAGGCCTGGGGAGGGGCTACACCTTC
.	TRBV20-1	many	TRBJ1-2	CSARFQGVADGYTF	TGCAGTGCTAGGTTTCAAGGGGTGGCGGATGGCTACACCTTC
TRBD2	TRBV5-1	many	TRBJ2-7	CASSSRTSGYEQYF	TGCGCCAGCAGCTCACGAACTAGCGGCTACGAGCAGTACTTC
.	TRBV6-1	few	TRBJ2-2	CASSQVGNTGELFF	TGTGCCAGCAGCCAAGTGGGGAACACCGGGGAGCTGTTTTTT
.	TRBV6-1	many	TRBJ2-3	CASSDPGRGTDTQYF	TGTGCCAGCAGTGATCCGGGCCGAGGAACAGATACGCAGTATTTT
.	TRBV3-1	many	TRBJ2-3	CASSQDIRGLTDTQYF	TGTGCCAGCAGCCAAGATATCCGGGGGCTCACAGATACGCAGTATTTT
.	TRBV2	few	TRBJ2-2	CARSNTRSSGNTGELFF	TGTGCCAGGTCTAATACCCGGAGTAGCGGGAACACCGGGGAGCTGTTTTTT
.	TRBV20-1	many	TRBJ2-5	CSVTRGDPQETQYF	TGCAGTGTCACCAGGGGAGACCCCCAAGAGACCCAGTACTTC
.	TRBV6-9	.	TRBJ2-3	CASSSIGAADTQYF	TGTGCCAGCAGTTCCATCGGGGCGGCAGATACGCAGTATTTT
TRBD1	TRBV7-2	.	TRBJ1-4	CASSGRTGGSANEKLFF	TGTGCCAGCAGCGGAAGGACAGGGGGGTCGGCTAATGAAAAACTGTTTTTT
.	TRBV20-1	.	TRBJ2-1	CSARDVGWGTPEQFF	TGCAGTGCTAGAGATGTCGGTTGGGGAACCCCTGAGCAGTTCTTC
.	TRBV5-6	few	TRBJ2-2	CASRRRRLNTGELFF	TGTGCCAGTCGACGTCGGAGGCTGAACACCGGGGAGCTGTTTTTT
.	TRBV6-5	many	TRBJ1-1	CASSYRGHMNTEAFF	TGTGCCAGCAGTTACAGGGGCCACATGAACACTGAAGCTTTCTTT
TRBD1	TRBV4-1	.	TRBJ2-1	CASSHSTGGGSFDEQFF	TGCGCCAGCAGCCACTCCACAGGGGGCGGTTCATTTGATGAGCAGTTCTTC
.	TRBV7-2	few	TRBJ1-4	CASSLGPSSGQYGEKLFF	TGTGCCAGCAGCTTAGGCCCCTCCTCGGGTCAGTACGGTGAAAAACTGTTTTTT
TRBD1	TRBV10-1	many	TRBJ1-1	CASSPDRTNTEAFF	TGCGCCAGCAGCCCGGACAGGACGAACACTGAAGCTTTCTTT
TRBD1	TRBV20-1	few	TRBJ2-3	CSETGGNEDTQYF	TGCAGTGAAACAGGGGGCAACGAGGATACGCAGTATTTT
.	TRBV12-5	few	TRBJ2-3	CASGLGAKSTDTQYF	TGTGCTAGTGGTTTGGGTGCAAAGAGCACAGATACGCAGTATTTT
.	TRBV27	few	TRBJ1-6	CASGGNSPLHF	TGTGCCAGCGGGGGTAATTCACCCCTCCACTTT
TRBD2	TRBV7-6	once	TRBJ2-7	CASSPRLAGTYEQYF	TGTGCCAGCAGCCCCCGACTAGCGGGGACCTACGAGCAGTACTTC
TRBD1	TRBV20-1	many	TRBJ2-5	CSAREATGFRETQYF	TGCAGTGCTAGAGAGGCGACAGGGTTTCGAGAGACCCAGTACTTC
TRBD1	TRBV18	many	TRBJ2-7	CASSPIRDRGNEQYF	TGTGCCAGCTCACCTATCCGGGACAGGGGAAACGAGCAGTACTTC
TRBD2	TRBV20-1	many	TRBJ2-1	CSAQRLAGGLYEQFF	TGCAGTGCACAAAGACTAGCGGGGGGGCTCTATGAGCAGTTCTTC
.	TRBV7-2	many	TRBJ2-7	CASSLPGPYEQYF	TGTGCCAGCAGCTTACCAGGGCCTTACGAGCAGTACTTC
.	TRBV4-2	few	TRBJ1-3	CASSQESPGHTSGNTIYF	TGTGCCAGCAGCCAAGAAAGTCCGGGACATACCTCTGGAAACACCATATATTTT
TRBD2	TRBV2	few	TRBJ2-2	CASSEPLAGSTGELFF	TGTGCCAGCAGTGAACCTCTAGCGGGGAGCACCGGGGAGCTGTTTTTT
TRBD1	TRBV18	.	TRBJ1-5	CASSPAGQLNQPQHF	TGTGCCAGCTCACCTGCGGGACAGCTCAATCAGCCCCAGCATTTT
TRBD1	TRBV18	many	TRBJ1-1	CASSLTRQGEGTEAFF	TGTGCCAGCTCACTAACACGACAGGGCGAAGGCACTGAAGCTTTCTTT
TRBD1	TRBV7-6	.	TRBJ1-1	CASSAAVSQGANTEAFF	TGTGCCAGCAGCGCGGCGGTCTCGCAGGGGGCCAACACTGAAGCTTTCTTT
.	TRBV6-1	many	TRBJ1-1	CASHPTRVNTEAFF	TGTGCCAGTCACCCTACTCGGGTGAACACTGAAGCTTTCTTT
.	TRBV2	few	TRBJ1-4	CASSEYQPGPGAAEKLFF	TGTGCCAGCAGTGAATACCAACCTGGGCCGGGGGCAGCGGAAAAACTGTTTTTT
TRBD2	TRBV6-5	.	TRBJ2-7	CGSSYSASGGRSYEQYF	TGTGGCAGCAGTTACTCGGCTAGCGGGGGGCGCTCCTACGAGCAGTACTTC
TRBD1	TRBV20-1	many	TRBJ1-2	CSARVQGFYGYTF	TGCAGTGCTAGAGTACAGGGGTTCTATGGCTACACCTTC
.	TRBV19	many	TRBJ1-1	CASSIQGGNTEAFF	TGTGCCAGTAGTATTCAGGGTGGAAACACTGAAGCTTTCTTT
.	TRBV5-1	few	TRBJ2-2	CASSTTGPYTGELFF	TGCGCCAGCAGCACGACCGGGCCTTACACCGGGGAGCTGTTTTTT
TRBD1	TRBV14	few	TRBJ1-2	CASSQETGVYGYTF	TGTGCCAGCAGCCAAGAGACAGGGGTCTATGGCTACACCTTC
.	TRBV2	many	TRBJ2-7	CASSESRLSYEQYF	TGTGCCAGCAGTGAAAGCAGGCTCTCCTACGAGCAGTACTTC
.	TRBV10-2	many	TRBJ1-1	CASSSDREAFF	TGCGCCAGCAGTTCAGACAGGGAAGCTTTCTTT
TRBD1	TRBV5-1	many	TRBJ2-1	CASSSTGTVPNEQFF	TGCGCCAGCAGCTCAACCGGGACAGTACCCAATGAGCAGTTCTTC
.	TRBV7-2	.	TRBJ1-1	CASSLYRVLNTEAFF	TGTGCCAGCAGCTTATACAGGGTTTTGAACACTGAAGCTTTCTTT
TRBD2	TRBV5-1	.	TRBJ2-5	CASSFTALAGRETQYF	TGCGCCAGCAGCTTCACCGCACTAGCGGGGAGGGAGACCCAGTACTTC
TRBD1	TRBV3-1	many	TRBJ1-1	CASSPKDRLNTEAFF	TGTGCCAGCAGCCCGAAGGACAGGTTGAACACTGAAGCTTTCTTT
TRBD1	TRBV9	few	TRBJ1-4	CASSEAGGKKLFF	TGTGCCAGCAGCGAGGCAGGGGGCAAAAAACTGTTTTTT
.	TRBV10-1	few	TRBJ1-1	CASSESPGVEAFF	TGCGCCAGCAGTGAGTCACCGGGAGTTGAAGCTTTCTTT
TRBD1	TRBV14	.	TRBJ2-1	CASSQIYGTGYNEQFF	TGTGCCAGCAGCCAAATTTACGGGACAGGGTACAATGAGCAGTTCTTC
.	TRBV19	few	TRBJ1-6	CASSTGREILLGNSPLHF	TGTGCCAGTAGCACCGGCAGGGAGATATTGTTGGGGAATTCACCCCTCCACTTT
TRBD1	TRBV19	few	TRBJ1-5	CASSSTDRASNQPQHF	TGTGCCAGTAGCTCAACCGACAGGGCGAGCAATCAGCCCCAGCATTTT
TRBD1	TRBV20-1	many	TRBJ2-1	CSAGRDRGYNEQFF	TGCAGTGCTGGCCGGGACAGGGGTTACAATGAGCAGTTCTTC
.	TRBV7-9	.	TRBJ2-1	CASSLTAPRGYNEQFF	TGTGCCAGCAGCTTAACGGCGCCGAGAGGCTACAATGAGCAGTTCTTC
.	TRBV20-1	.	TRBJ1-5	CSAGGWRDQPQHF	TGCAGTGCGGGGGGGTGGAGGGATCAGCCCCAGCATTTT